Here is one T cell receptor beta chain with its context. This specimen belongs to a study of blood T cell repertoires in COVID-19. Background on the study: PBMCs, B-cell-depleted T cells, or T cells were the source of the cDNA or gDNA that made up the material.

V lost 5 bases and J lost 2; bases outside the gene matches: 11. Per the germline V gene, CDR1 is MDHEN and CDR2 is SYDVKM. The CDR3 consists of 19 residues. This table comes from immunoSEQ multiplex PCR, and its TCRdb copy is limited to in-frame clones, with some not included. Among about 87,000 clones listed, roughly 87% were seen once. Material: peripheral blood. The clonotype comes from a woman aged 80 or over with acute or convalescent COVID-19. V and J are TRBV28 and TRBJ2-4, with 14 positions matching TRBD2. In DNA form, the CDR3 reads TGTGCCAGCAGTCCCATTGGGACTAGCGGGGGTAGCTCCAAAAACATTCAGTACTTC. Its translation is CASSPIGTSGGSSKNIQYF.